This T cell receptor beta chain came from a study of cytomegalovirus exposure and HLA in healthy donors. Study-level findings and limits: Cytomegalovirus-associated status was assigned to fewer than 200 TCR beta chains. In an earlier analysis, productive rearrangement rates for most beta V segments clustered near 87% or 30%. A later analysis linked some 17,000 TCR beta sequences to HLA alleles at 0.05 false discovery rate.

Worth noting for this clone: Antigen unknown.

From germline, CDR1 is GTSNPN and CDR2 SVGIG (reference sequence). This CDR3 has 14 residues. V shed 3 bases, J shed 2 bases, and the junction held 6 bases outside the gene matches. PCR primers comprised 60 Vbeta and 13 Jbeta primers. Authors' data handling: An analysis performed later counted 70 million to 90 million unique TCR beta chains (roughly 11 million of them shared). Data came from immunoSEQ multiplex PCR; TCRdb stores just in-frame clones and leaves some out. Clone size and the V and J calls come from that table; the DNA yielded D and trimming. The sample has about 130,000 clones; 75% to 85% are singletons.

The receptor's source is a man in his thirties or forties in good health and CMV-seropositive. The sample consisted of PBMCs. The V call is TRBV30, the J call TRBJ2-5, with 7 bases lining up with TRBD2. This chain's CDR3 is CAWSSGGSQETQYF. The CDR3, as DNA: TGTGCCTGGAGCTCCGGGGGGTCTCAAGAGACCCAGTACTTC.